This TCR beta chain derives from a study of identifying expanded T cells in peripheral blood. Assay: immunoSEQ multiplex PCR; the TCRdb copy retains only in-frame clones and omits some. Of around 70,000 clones in the sample, 90% were seen once. The CDR3 runs to 13 residues. V was shortened by 4 bases and J by 1 base, with 7 bases between the two germline ends. Germline values: CDR1 LNHDA, CDR2 SQIVND (reference sequence). The chain uses TRBV19 and TRBJ1-1, with D unresolved. Sequencing used blood. The source of this sequence is a person aged 18 to 75 in good health. CDR3 region: CASSRTANTEAFF. The CDR3, as DNA: TGTGCCAGTAGTAGGACGGCGAACACTGAAGCTTTCTTT. Together with reference TRBV19 and TRBJ1-1, the CDR3 gives the full variable domain: DGGITQSPKYLFRKEGQNVTLSCEQNLNHDAMYWYRQDPGQGLRLIYYSQIVNDFQKGDIAEGYSVSREKKESFPLTVTSAQKNPTAFYLCASSRTANTEAFFGQGTRLTVV.